These T cell receptor beta chains were read from a single sample in a study of control samples from healthy donors and cancer patients. This table comes from immunoSEQ multiplex PCR, and its TCRdb copy is limited to in-frame clones, with some not included. This sample has approximately 66,000 clones; 85% to 90% occur once, and the top ten carry around 6%. The specimen was PBMCs. These receptor sequences come from a man aged 60 to 69 with colorectal cancer. Each CDR3 is given with its conserved first and last residue. The D gene is left open where the match is weak. Size tells how often a clone was seen (once, few, many) or the class of an expanded clone, and some rows leave it out.

once	TRBJ1-5	.	TRBV27	TGTGCCAGCAGTTTTAGGGTCAATCAGCCCCAGCATTTT	CASSFRVNQPQHF
.	TRBJ1-3	.	TRBV28	TGTGCCAGCAGTCCCGGTGGCGTCTCTGGAAACACCATATATTTT	CASSPGGVSGNTIYF
.	TRBJ1-1	.	TRBV9	TGTGCCAGCACCCCAACAGGGACCATGAACACTGAAGCTTTCTTT	CASTPTGTMNTEAFF
.	TRBJ2-5	TRBD2	TRBV3-1/TRBV3-2	TGTGCCAGCAGCCAAGATAGACTAGCGGGGGGCGGCCAGGCCCAGTACTTC	CASSQDRLAGGGQAQYF
.	TRBJ2-7	TRBD2	TRBV9	TGTGCCAGCAGCGTAGGGGTGACTAGCGGCCCGATCGAGCAGTACTTC	CASSVGVTSGPIEQYF
.	TRBJ2-2	.	TRBV5-8	TGTGCCAGCAGCTTGTTACGGGGGAGCACCGGGGAGCTGTTTTTT	CASSLLRGSTGELFF
.	TRBJ1-1	TRBD1	TRBV28	TGTGCCAGCAGGGGCAGACAGGGGAGAACTGAAGCTTTCTTT	CASRGRQGRTEAFF
.	TRBJ2-2	TRBD1	TRBV25-1	TGTGCCACCCGTGGGACAGCCACCGGGGAGCTGTTTTTT	CATRGTATGELFF
.	TRBJ1-5	.	TRBV19	TGTGCCAGTGGTCGGCCCCAGCATTTC	CASGRPQHF
.	TRBJ2-3	.	TRBV7-2	TGTGCCAGCAGCTTATGGGTAACAGGCGCAGATACGCAGTATTTT	CASSLWVTGADTQYF
.	TRBJ1-6	TRBD1	TRBV5-4	TGTGCCAGCAGCTTGTTCGACAGGGGGCAAGATTCACCCCTCCACTTT	CASSLFDRGQDSPLHF
.	TRBJ2-1	TRBD2	TRBV9	TGTGCCAGCAGCGTAGGCCTAGCGGGGGGTTATGAGCAGTTCTTC	CASSVGLAGGYEQFF
.	TRBJ2-5	.	TRBV24-1	TGTGCCAGCGATCCGAGGGGGAGTGTGAAGACCCAGTACTTC	CASDPRGSVKTQYF
.	TRBJ2-3	.	TRBV7-9	TGTGCCAGCAGCCCCTCGGTTGACCCAGATACGCAGTATTTT	CASSPSVDPDTQYF
.	TRBJ1-3	.	TRBV9	TGTGCCAGCAGCGCGACGGACAGTGCAAGCTCTGGAAACACCATATATTTT	CASSATDSASSGNTIYF
.	TRBJ2-2	.	TRBV5-4	TGTGCCAGCAGCTTGGAGGCGGGTAACACCGGGGAGCTGTTTTTT	CASSLEAGNTGELFF
.	TRBJ1-1	.	TRBV7-3	TGTGCCAGCAGCTTAACGGCGAACACTGAAGCTTTCTTT	CASSLTANTEAFF
.	TRBJ2-3	TRBD2	TRBV4-2	TGTGCCAGCAGCCAAGCCACCTTAGCGGGGGTTGGAGATACGCAGTATTTT	CASSQATLAGVGDTQYF
few	TRBJ2-1	.	TRBV7-2	TGTGCCAGCAGTGATGGACAAATGGGCCTCGCTGAGCAGTTCTTC	CASSDGQMGLAEQFF
.	TRBJ2-7	.	TRBV29-1	TGCAGCGTTGAAGAAGGAGACTACGAGCAGTACTTC	CSVEEGDYEQYF
few	TRBJ1-1	.	TRBV20-1	TGCAGTGCTGGAACGGGCGGTGTAGCTTTCTTT	CSAGTGGVAFF
.	TRBJ2-3	.	TRBV5-5	TGTGCCAGCAGCTCCTGGGTCCACCAACCCACAGATACGCAGTATTTT	CASSSWVHQPTDTQYF
.	TRBJ1-2	.	TRBV3-1/TRBV3-2	TGTGCCAGCAGCCAAGTTAACTATGGCTACACCTTC	CASSQVNYGYTF
once	TRBJ2-7	.	TRBV19	TGTGCCAGTAGTAGGGGGAGGTGGCGGCCCCCCTACGAGCAGTACTTC	CASSRGRWRPPYEQYF
.	TRBJ2-2	.	TRBV5-1	TGCGCCAGCAGAACAGGGAGTCCCGGGGAGCTGTTTTTT	CASRTGSPGELFF
.	TRBJ1-1	.	TRBV12-3/TRBV12-4	TGTGCCAGCAGTTTGGGGGGGAACACTGAAGCTTTCTTT	CASSLGGNTEAFF
.	TRBJ1-2	TRBD1	TRBV5-5	TGTGCCAGCAGCTTGCGGGACAGCAACTATGGCTACACCTTC	CASSLRDSNYGYTF
.	TRBJ2-2	.	TRBV15	TGTGCCACCAGCAGAGGGGATGGGGTAGCGAACACCGGGGAGCTGTTTTTT	CATSRGDGVANTGELFF
.	TRBJ2-3	TRBD1	TRBV6-5	TGTGCCAGCAGGACAGGGAGAGGGGGAGATACGCAGTATTTT	CASRTGRGGDTQYF
once	TRBJ2-7	TRBD2	TRBV7-3	TGTGCCAGCAGCTTTGGGACTAGCGGTCCCTACGAGCAGTACTTC	CASSFGTSGPYEQYF
.	TRBJ2-3	TRBD2	TRBV4-1	TGCGCCAGCAGCCCGACCCTGGGGGGGGCGCAGTATTTT	CASSPTLGGAQYF
.	TRBJ2-2	.	TRBV19	TGTGCCAGTAGTATCGAGGACAGCGAGACCGGGGAGCTGTTTTTT	CASSIEDSETGELFF
.	TRBJ2-2	.	TRBV11-2	TGTGCCAGCAGCTTATCCGGGGAGCTGTTTTTT	CASSLSGELFF
.	TRBJ1-3	.	TRBV9	TGTGCCAGCAGCGTAGGCCTGGGGGGCTCTGGAAACACCATATATTTT	CASSVGLGGSGNTIYF
.	TRBJ1-1	.	TRBV18	TGTGCCAGCTCCACGGACACCTGGAGTGAAGCTTTCTTT	CASSTDTWSEAFF
.	TRBJ2-7	TRBD1	TRBV5-1	TGCGCCAGCAGCCCGGGACAGGGTTCCTACGAGCAGTACTTC	CASSPGQGSYEQYF
.	TRBJ1-3	.	TRBV3-1/TRBV3-2	TGTGCCAGCAGCCCCGGAAACACCATATATTTT	CASSPGNTIYF
.	TRBJ2-1	.	TRBV5-4	TGTGCCAGCAGCTTTGAAAATGAGCAGTTCTTC	CASSFENEQFF
once	TRBJ2-2	.	TRBV5-1	TGCGCCAGCAGCTTGGTGGTATACACCGGGGAGCTGTTTTTT	CASSLVVYTGELFF
.	TRBJ2-1	.	TRBV16	TGTGCCAGCAGCCAATCCGAGCGAAGCTCCTACAATGAGCAGTTCTTC	CASSQSERSSYNEQFF
.	TRBJ1-4	.	TRBV14	TGTGCCAGCAGCAAAGCCGGCGCAGGGAATGAAAAACTGTTTTTT	CASSKAGAGNEKLFF
.	TRBJ2-7	.	TRBV2	TGTGCCAGCAGTGAACAATCCTACGAGCAGTACTTC	CASSEQSYEQYF
.	TRBJ1-5	.	TRBV11-2	TGTGCCAGCAGCTTCGGCACGAATCAGCCCCAGCATTTT	CASSFGTNQPQHF
.	TRBJ2-3	TRBD1	TRBV4-3	TGCGCCAGCAGCACACAGGGGAATGTGGCAGATACGCAGTATTTT	CASSTQGNVADTQYF
.	TRBJ2-5	TRBD1	TRBV5-1	TGCGCCAGCAGCTTGCCGGGACAGCAAGAGACCCAGTACTTC	CASSLPGQQETQYF
.	TRBJ2-7	TRBD1	TRBV24-1	TGTGCCACCAGTGCCCCGGGACAGGGGAGGGACGAGCAGTACTTC	CATSAPGQGRDEQYF